These T cell receptor beta chains were read from a single sample in a study of blood T cell repertoires in COVID-19. Measured with immunoSEQ multiplex PCR; TCRdb has only the in-frame clones, and not every one. Of about 220,000 clones in the sample, 82% are singletons; the top ten hold about 3.2%. The sequenced material came from PBMCs or T cells enriched from blood (not recorded which). All receptors come from a woman aged 60-75 years who had recovered from COVID-19. The CDR3 runs from the conserved cysteine through the conserved F or W. The D gene is left open where the match is weak. Clone size is given for some rows only: seen once, a few or many times, or a class if the clone is expanded.

>.|TRBV6-6|once|TRBJ1-3
CASSSIHNTIYF
TGTGCCAGCAGTTCCATCCATAACACCATATATTTT
>TRBD2|TRBV10-1|.|TRBJ2-1
CASSEGGRDYNEQFF
TGCGCCAGCAGTGAGGGCGGGAGAGACTACAATGAGCAGTTCTTC
>.|TRBV7-3|.|TRBJ1-1
CASSMGTPTEAFF
TGTGCCAGCAGCATGGGGACTCCGACTGAAGCTTTCTTT
>.|TRBV5-4|.|TRBJ2-3
CASSLATSTDTQYF
TGTGCCAGCAGCTTAGCCACTAGCACAGATACGCAGTATTTT
>.|TRBV5-5|.|TRBJ2-5
CASSLERGAQGTQYF
TGTGCCAGCAGCTTGGAACGTGGGGCTCAAGGGACCCAGTACTTC
>TRBD1|TRBV6-4|.|TRBJ1-6
CASSSGTGSSPLHF
TGTGCCAGCAGCAGCGGGACAGGGTCTTCACCCCTCCACTTT
>TRBD1|TRBV20-1|once|TRBJ1-2
CSASPRTRQQGGYTF
TGCAGTGCTAGTCCACGGACGAGGCAACAGGGGGGCTACACCTTC
>.|TRBV19|few|TRBJ1-5
CASSPPGYSNQPQHF
TGTGCCAGTAGTCCCCCAGGATATAGCAATCAGCCCCAGCATTTT
>.|TRBV5-6|.|TRBJ1-1
CASSPGELNTEAFF
TGTGCCAGCAGCCCAGGGGAACTGAACACTGAAGCTTTCTTT
>TRBD1|TRBV19|.|TRBJ1-2
CASSRDRNNYGYTF
TGTGCCAGTAGTCGGGACAGGAATAACTATGGCTACACCTTC
>TRBD1|TRBV14|.|TRBJ2-7
CASSPLSRGQGGEQYF
TGTGCCAGCAGCCCCCTAAGCCGGGGACAGGGGGGCGAGCAGTACTTC
>TRBD2|TRBV5-1|.|TRBJ2-7
CASSLGLAGNYYEQYF
TGCGCCAGCAGCTTAGGACTAGCGGGGAACTACTACGAGCAGTACTTC
>TRBD1|TRBV6-2/TRBV6-3|.|TRBJ1-2
CASSFGQADGYTF
TGTGCCAGCAGTTTCGGACAGGCAGATGGCTACACCTTC
>TRBD1|TRBV3-1/TRBV3-2|.|TRBJ2-4
CASSQGQGLNIQYF
TGTGCCAGCAGCCAAGGACAGGGGCTAAACATTCAGTACTTC
>TRBD2|TRBV5-4|.|TRBJ2-2
CASSPGLAGVNTGELFF
TGTGCCAGCAGCCCCGGACTAGCGGGAGTGAACACCGGGGAGCTGTTTTTT
>.|TRBV7-8|few|TRBJ1-5
CASSSGVVSNQPQHF
TGTGCCAGCAGCTCGGGAGTTGTTAGCAATCAGCCCCAGCATTTT
>TRBD1|TRBV11-2|.|TRBJ1-2
CASSPDRVRGYTF
TGTGCCAGCAGCCCTGACAGGGTTCGGGGCTACACCTTC
>TRBD1|TRBV4-2|few|TRBJ2-7
CASSQGDRGYEQYF
TGTGCCAGCAGCCAAGGAGACAGGGGATACGAGCAGTACTTC
>TRBD1|TRBV10-3|.|TRBJ2-5
CAISDRTGAWETQYF
TGTGCCATCAGTGATCGGACAGGGGCGTGGGAGACCCAGTACTTC
>.|TRBV2|.|TRBJ2-1
CASSERQNNEQFF
TGTGCCAGCAGTGAAAGACAGAACAATGAGCAGTTCTTC
>TRBD1|TRBV27|.|TRBJ1-1
CASRRDRVVTEAFF
TGTGCCAGCAGGAGGGACAGGGTTGTCACTGAAGCTTTCTTT
>.|TRBV9|.|TRBJ1-1
CASSGTANTEAFF
TGTGCCAGCAGCGGGACAGCGAACACTGAAGCTTTCTTT
>.|TRBV19|.|TRBJ2-7
CASSIVEESEQYF
TGTGCCAGTAGTATAGTTGAGGAGAGCGAGCAGTACTTC
>.|TRBV2|.|TRBJ1-2
CASSPGQGGGYTF
TGTGCCAGCAGCCCGGGCCAGGGCGGTGGCTACACCTTC
>.|TRBV5-1|.|TRBJ2-2
CASSLEGGVNTGELFF
TGCGCCAGCAGCTTGGAAGGCGGGGTGAACACCGGGGAGCTGTTTTTT
>TRBD2|TRBV11-1|.|TRBJ2-3
CASSLMTSGATDTQYF
TGTGCCAGCAGCTTAATGACTAGCGGGGCCACAGATACGCAGTATTTT
>TRBD2|TRBV29-1|.|TRBJ2-1
CSVGLARPNEQFF
TGCAGCGTTGGACTAGCGAGGCCCAATGAGCAGTTCTTC
>.|TRBV19|once|TRBJ1-1
CASSVGRGSTEAFF
TGTGCCAGTAGTGTCGGGAGGGGGTCCACTGAAGCTTTCTTT
>.|TRBV7-9|few|TRBJ1-1
CASSLQGGNTEAFF
TGTGCCAGCAGCTTACAGGGAGGAAACACTGAAGCTTTCTTT
>.|TRBV7-2|.|TRBJ1-4
CASSLGSVATNEKLFF
TGTGCCAGCAGCTTAGGGTCGGTAGCAACTAATGAAAAACTGTTTTTT
>TRBD1|TRBV7-2|.|TRBJ1-2
CASSHPGQGSANYGYTF
TGTGCCAGCAGCCACCCGGGACAGGGATCAGCTAACTATGGCTACACCTTC
>.|TRBV7-3|.|TRBJ2-3
CASSSQGYADTQYF
TGTGCCAGCAGCTCCCAGGGATACGCGGATACGCAGTATTTT
>TRBD1|TRBV27|.|TRBJ1-4
CASSFGFDRGGKLFF
TGTGCCAGCAGTTTCGGATTCGACAGGGGGGGGAAACTGTTTTTT
>.|TRBV7-8|.|TRBJ1-6
CASSLVGSSYNSPLHF
TGTGCCAGCTCCCTAGTGGGGAGCTCCTATAATTCACCCCTCCACTTT
>TRBD1|TRBV24-1|few|TRBJ1-1
CATSDLQGAPEAFF
TGTGCCACCAGTGATTTGCAGGGGGCCCCTGAAGCTTTCTTT
>TRBD2|TRBV2|once|TRBJ2-2
CASSLERGRNTGELFF
TGTGCCAGCAGCCTAGAGCGGGGGCGAAACACCGGGGAGCTGTTTTTT
>TRBD1|TRBV10-3|.|TRBJ1-6
CAISPGTDSPLHF
TGTGCCATCAGCCCCGGGACAGACTCACCCCTCCACTTT
>.|TRBV10-3|few|TRBJ2-7
CAISVNNYEQYF
TGTGCCATCAGTGTCAACAACTACGAGCAGTACTTC
>.|TRBV7-8|.|TRBJ2-3
CASSRGPEGDTQYF
TGTGCCAGCAGCCGCGGCCCGGAGGGAGATACGCAGTATTTT
>.|TRBV12-5|.|TRBJ1-4
CASGWGDATNEKLFF
TGTGCTAGTGGTTGGGGGGATGCAACTAATGAAAAACTGTTTTTT
>.|TRBV19|.|TRBJ1-2
CASSIDGTAYGYTF
TGTGCCAGTAGTATAGATGGGACTGCCTATGGCTACACCTTC
>.|TRBV19|.|TRBJ1-2
CASSIASLGYGYTF
TGTGCCAGTAGTATAGCTAGTCTCGGCTATGGCTACACCTTC
>TRBD2|TRBV5-5|few|TRBJ2-1
CASSLGLAGSLYNEQFF
TGTGCCAGCAGCTTGGGACTAGCGGGTTCGTTGTACAATGAGCAGTTCTTC
>.|TRBV10-3|.|TRBJ1-6
CAISGWESSNSPLHF
TGTGCCATCAGTGGATGGGAGTCCAGCAATTCACCCCTCCACTTT
>TRBD2|TRBV18|few|TRBJ2-3
CASSPQRLAGVTDTQYF
TGTGCCAGCTCACCTCAGCGGCTAGCGGGGGTCACAGATACGCAGTATTTT
>.|TRBV4-2|.|TRBJ2-3
CASSQVGWAGAKDTQYF
TGTGCCAGCAGCCAAGTAGGGTGGGCAGGGGCTAAAGATACGCAGTATTTT
>TRBD1|TRBV15|.|TRBJ1-6
CATSRGAGGNSPLHF
TGTGCCACCAGCAGAGGGGCAGGGGGGAATTCACCCCTCCACTTT
>TRBD1|TRBV15|.|TRBJ2-1
CATSRPDAGQGLGDEQFF
TGTGCCACCAGCAGGCCCGATGCGGGACAGGGGCTGGGCGATGAGCAGTTCTTC
>.|TRBV19|.|TRBJ1-2
CASSTTGLYGYTF
TGTGCCAGTAGTACGACAGGTCTCTATGGCTACACCTTC
>.|TRBV10-3|.|TRBJ2-2
CAISKSAGEGGTGELFF
TGTGCCATCAGTAAATCCGCAGGCGAGGGCGGCACCGGGGAGCTGTTTTTT
>.|TRBV19|.|TRBJ2-1
CASSFGSGPLMGEQFF
TGTGCCAGTAGCTTTGGGTCAGGGCCACTTATGGGTGAGCAGTTCTTC
>TRBD2|TRBV10-2|.|TRBJ2-3
CASRGGRMTDTQYF
TGCGCCAGCAGGGGCGGGAGGATGACAGATACGCAGTATTTT
>TRBD1|TRBV5-5|few|TRBJ1-4
CASSLEQGIREKLFF
TGTGCCAGCAGCTTGGAACAGGGGATTAGAGAAAAACTGTTTTTT
>.|TRBV10-1|.|TRBJ2-7
CASTAGPSSYEQYF
TGCGCCAGCACTGCGGGACCCAGCTCCTACGAGCAGTACTTC
>.|TRBV6-5|.|TRBJ1-3
CASSYSYRGNTIYF
TGTGCCAGCAGTTACTCGTACAGAGGAAACACCATATATTTT